One T cell receptor beta chain is described in this entry. CDR3 size: 13 residues. V was shortened by 4 bases and J by 1 base, with 8 bases between the two germline ends. Germline CDR1 and CDR2: MNHNS and SASEGT. Some clones are missing from TCRdb's copy, which holds only in-frame ones; the method was immunoSEQ multiplex PCR. The data show around 100,000 clones, roughly 94% seen once. The data stem from a study of technical replicates of blood from a few donors. Specimen: T cells isolated from PBMCs. The genes are TRBV6-1 and TRBJ2-7; D perhaps matches TRBD1 (5 bases). This receptor was identified in a human donor in good health. The CDR3 is CASSATVSYEQYF. The DNA for the CDR3 is TGTGCCAGCAGTGCGACAGTTTCCTACGAGCAGTACTTC.